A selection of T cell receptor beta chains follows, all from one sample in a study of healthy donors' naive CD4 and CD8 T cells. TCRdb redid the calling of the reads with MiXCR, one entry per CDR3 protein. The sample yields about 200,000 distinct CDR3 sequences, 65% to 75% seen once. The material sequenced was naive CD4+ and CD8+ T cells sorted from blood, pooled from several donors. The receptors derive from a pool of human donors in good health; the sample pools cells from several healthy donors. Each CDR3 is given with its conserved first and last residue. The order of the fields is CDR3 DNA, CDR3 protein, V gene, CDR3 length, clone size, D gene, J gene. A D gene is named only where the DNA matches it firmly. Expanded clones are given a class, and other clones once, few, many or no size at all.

CDR3nt: TGTGCCAGCAGCTTAGGGGTGCGGGACAAGAACACTGAAGCTTTCTTT
CDR3aa: CASSLGVRDKNTEAFF
v_gene: TRBV11-2
len: 16
abundance: -
d_gene: -
j_gene: TRBJ1-1

CDR3nt: TGTGCCAGCAGTTTATTAGACAGGGCCGGCGAGCAGTACTTC
CDR3aa: CASSLLDRAGEQYF
v_gene: TRBV27
len: 14
abundance: -
d_gene: TRBD1
j_gene: TRBJ2-7

CDR3nt: TGTGCCAGTAGTGCCCCGGCTGACACAGATACGCAGTATTTT
CDR3aa: CASSAPADTDTQYF
v_gene: TRBV19
len: 14
abundance: -
d_gene: -
j_gene: TRBJ2-3

CDR3nt: TGCGCCAGCAGCTCGGGACTAGCGGGATTCCAGGAGCAGTTCTTC
CDR3aa: CASSSGLAGFQEQFF
v_gene: TRBV5-1
len: 15
abundance: -
d_gene: TRBD2
j_gene: TRBJ2-1

CDR3nt: TGCAGCGTAACTACAACAGGGGAGGTGAGGGAGACCCAGTACTTC
CDR3aa: CSVTTTGEVRETQYF
v_gene: TRBV29-1
len: 15
abundance: few
d_gene: -
j_gene: TRBJ2-5

CDR3nt: TGTGCCACCGCCCAAGAGGGGCAGTATTTT
CDR3aa: CATAQEGQYF
v_gene: TRBV12-3/TRBV12-4
len: 10
abundance: few
d_gene: -
j_gene: TRBJ2-3

CDR3nt: TGCAGCGTTGAAGATAGGAGACAGGGGGACACCATATATTTT
CDR3aa: CSVEDRRQGDTIYF
v_gene: TRBV29-1
len: 14
abundance: -
d_gene: TRBD1
j_gene: TRBJ1-3

CDR3nt: TGTGCCGCCCAGGGGAGTATCACAGATACGCAGTATTTT
CDR3aa: CAAQGSITDTQYF
v_gene: TRBV18
len: 13
abundance: -
d_gene: -
j_gene: TRBJ2-3

CDR3nt: TGTGCCAGCAGTTCCGGGACAGAAAACATTCAGTACTTC
CDR3aa: CASSSGTENIQYF
v_gene: TRBV6-5
len: 13
abundance: -
d_gene: TRBD1
j_gene: TRBJ2-4

CDR3nt: TGTGCCACCAGTGATTCGGCGGCAGGGCGGGACGAAGCTTTCTTT
CDR3aa: CATSDSAAGRDEAFF
v_gene: TRBV24-1
len: 15
abundance: -
d_gene: -
j_gene: TRBJ1-1

CDR3nt: TGCAGCTTCCAACGAGGGCCTGAAGCTTTCTTT
CDR3aa: CSFQRGPEAFF
v_gene: TRBV29-1
len: 11
abundance: -
d_gene: -
j_gene: TRBJ1-1

CDR3nt: TGTGCCAGCAGTCCTGGACTTAGCTACGAGCAGTACTTC
CDR3aa: CASSPGLSYEQYF
v_gene: TRBV6-4
len: 13
abundance: -
d_gene: -
j_gene: TRBJ2-7

CDR3nt: TGTGCCAGCAGCTGGGTGACAGGTGATTTCTACGAGCAGTACTTC
CDR3aa: CASSWVTGDFYEQYF
v_gene: TRBV5-4
len: 15
abundance: -
d_gene: -
j_gene: TRBJ2-7

CDR3nt: TGTGCCAGCAGCCGACGTGTCGCGACGGGGGAGACCCAGTACTTC
CDR3aa: CASSRRVATGETQYF
v_gene: TRBV5-5
len: 15
abundance: -
d_gene: -
j_gene: TRBJ2-5

CDR3nt: TGTGCCTGGAGTGTATTAGACAGCCTCTATGGCTACACCTTC
CDR3aa: CAWSVLDSLYGYTF
v_gene: TRBV30
len: 14
abundance: -
d_gene: -
j_gene: TRBJ1-2

CDR3nt: TGTGCCAGTGGGCTAGCGGGAGGGACCCAGTACTTC
CDR3aa: CASGLAGGTQYF
v_gene: TRBV19
len: 12
abundance: few
d_gene: TRBD2
j_gene: TRBJ2-5

CDR3nt: TGCAGCGTTGAAATGGGCTGGTACAGGGAACCGTCCTACGAGCAGTACTTC
CDR3aa: CSVEMGWYREPSYEQYF
v_gene: TRBV29-1
len: 17
abundance: once
d_gene: -
j_gene: TRBJ2-7

CDR3nt: TGTGCCAGTGAGGCTTACAATGAGCAGTTCTTC
CDR3aa: CASEAYNEQFF
v_gene: TRBV5-4
len: 11
abundance: -
d_gene: -
j_gene: TRBJ2-1

CDR3nt: TGTGCCAGCAGCTTAAACGGGAGGGCCGCCTACAATGAGCAGTTCTTC
CDR3aa: CASSLNGRAAYNEQFF
v_gene: TRBV7-9
len: 16
abundance: -
d_gene: TRBD2
j_gene: TRBJ2-1

CDR3nt: TGCAGCGTGGGAGTACACGTAGGCGCGGGAAAACTGTTTTTT
CDR3aa: CSVGVHVGAGKLFF
v_gene: TRBV29-1
len: 14
abundance: once
d_gene: -
j_gene: TRBJ1-4

CDR3nt: TGTGCCACCAGTCCTTGGGGTAGCGGGGTCAACACCGAGGAGCTGTTTTTT
CDR3aa: CATSPWGSGVNTEELFF
v_gene: TRBV24-1
len: 17
abundance: -
d_gene: TRBD2
j_gene: TRBJ2-2

CDR3nt: TGTGCCAGCAGTTATTTCGGGACAGGGAACTATGGCTACACCTTC
CDR3aa: CASSYFGTGNYGYTF
v_gene: TRBV6-2/TRBV6-3
len: 15
abundance: -
d_gene: TRBD1
j_gene: TRBJ1-2

CDR3nt: TGTGCCAGCAGTCCCTGGTCGGCGGGCAATGAGCAGTTCTTC
CDR3aa: CASSPWSAGNEQFF
v_gene: TRBV11-3
len: 14
abundance: -
d_gene: -
j_gene: TRBJ2-1

CDR3nt: TGTGCCAGCAGCGGACTAGCGAAAGAGACCCAGTACTTC
CDR3aa: CASSGLAKETQYF
v_gene: TRBV6-5
len: 13
abundance: -
d_gene: TRBD2
j_gene: TRBJ2-5

CDR3nt: TGCAGCGTTGAGTCAGTCTATGGCTACACCTTC
CDR3aa: CSVESVYGYTF
v_gene: TRBV29-1
len: 11
abundance: -
d_gene: -
j_gene: TRBJ1-2

CDR3nt: TGCAGCGTTTCCCAAGCCAGGGGGCTAGGCACTGAAGCTTTCTTT
CDR3aa: CSVSQARGLGTEAFF
v_gene: TRBV29-1
len: 15
abundance: -
d_gene: TRBD1
j_gene: TRBJ1-1

CDR3nt: TGTGCCAGCTTGGGGGAACTGGAGGGTGAGCAGTTCTTC
CDR3aa: CASLGELEGEQFF
v_gene: TRBV7-2
len: 13
abundance: -
d_gene: -
j_gene: TRBJ2-1

CDR3nt: TGTGCCAGCAGTTCCCAACTGGGACAGGGGATCTACAATGAGCAGTTCTTC
CDR3aa: CASSSQLGQGIYNEQFF
v_gene: TRBV6-2/TRBV6-3
len: 17
abundance: few
d_gene: TRBD1
j_gene: TRBJ2-1

CDR3nt: TGTGCCAGCAGCCAAGATGGGGCAGGGAGATACAGCGAGCAGTACTTC
CDR3aa: CASSQDGAGRYSEQYF
v_gene: TRBV4-2
len: 16
abundance: -
d_gene: -
j_gene: TRBJ2-7

CDR3nt: TGCAGCGTTGAACTTGGGCAAACCCAGTACTTC
CDR3aa: CSVELGQTQYF
v_gene: TRBV29-1
len: 11
abundance: -
d_gene: -
j_gene: TRBJ2-5

CDR3nt: TGCAGCGTTCCTTCGGACAGCCCCTACGAGCAGTACTTC
CDR3aa: CSVPSDSPYEQYF
v_gene: TRBV29-1
len: 13
abundance: -
d_gene: -
j_gene: TRBJ2-7

CDR3nt: TGTGCCACCTGGACAGGTCGGCTTGAAGACATTCAGTACTTC
CDR3aa: CATWTGRLEDIQYF
v_gene: TRBV15
len: 14
abundance: -
d_gene: TRBD1
j_gene: TRBJ2-4

CDR3nt: TGTGCCAGCAGTTCCTGGGGGGTTGAGGGCTACGAGCAGTACTTC
CDR3aa: CASSSWGVEGYEQYF
v_gene: TRBV28
len: 15
abundance: -
d_gene: -
j_gene: TRBJ2-7

CDR3nt: TGTGCCTGGAGTGGCACAAGGGGATCGTGGACCGGGGAGCTGTTTTTT
CDR3aa: CAWSGTRGSWTGELFF
v_gene: TRBV30
len: 16
abundance: -
d_gene: -
j_gene: TRBJ2-2

CDR3nt: TGTGCCAGCAGGGAAGGGAGATATTACAATGAGCAGTTCTTC
CDR3aa: CASREGRYYNEQFF
v_gene: TRBV27
len: 14
abundance: -
d_gene: -
j_gene: TRBJ2-1

CDR3nt: TGTGCCAGTAGTATTTCCCTTAGCAATCAGCCCCAGCATTTT
CDR3aa: CASSISLSNQPQHF
v_gene: TRBV19
len: 14
abundance: -
d_gene: -
j_gene: TRBJ1-5

CDR3nt: TGTGCCAGCACCTCCCGGGGGGAGACCCAGTACTTC
CDR3aa: CASTSRGETQYF
v_gene: TRBV12-3/TRBV12-4
len: 12
abundance: -
d_gene: -
j_gene: TRBJ2-5

CDR3nt: TGCGCCAGCAGCCAAAGGACAGCAAATAGCAATCAGCCCCAGCATTTT
CDR3aa: CASSQRTANSNQPQHF
v_gene: TRBV4-1
len: 16
abundance: -
d_gene: -
j_gene: TRBJ1-5

CDR3nt: TGCAGCGTTGAGGAACCTGGAGGAAACACCATATATTTT
CDR3aa: CSVEEPGGNTIYF
v_gene: TRBV29-1
len: 13
abundance: -
d_gene: -
j_gene: TRBJ1-3

CDR3nt: TGTGCCACCACCTGGCGGGCAGGGTTCTCCTACAATGAGCAGTTCTTC
CDR3aa: CATTWRAGFSYNEQFF
v_gene: TRBV6-5
len: 16
abundance: once
d_gene: -
j_gene: TRBJ2-1

CDR3nt: TGCAGTGCTACCAAGAGAGAGACCCAGTACTTC
CDR3aa: CSATKRETQYF
v_gene: TRBV20-1
len: 11
abundance: -
d_gene: -
j_gene: TRBJ2-5

CDR3nt: TGTGCCAGTAGTATCAGGGGGGCTAGAAACACCATATATTTT
CDR3aa: CASSIRGARNTIYF
v_gene: TRBV19
len: 14
abundance: -
d_gene: TRBD1
j_gene: TRBJ1-3

CDR3nt: TGTGCCAGCAGTGATGGTCCGGAGAAAGGCCATGAGCAGTTCTTC
CDR3aa: CASSDGPEKGHEQFF
v_gene: TRBV6-1
len: 15
abundance: -
d_gene: -
j_gene: TRBJ2-1

CDR3nt: TGTGCCAGCAGTTACTCCGCGGGGGACAATCAGCCCCAGCATTTT
CDR3aa: CASSYSAGDNQPQHF
v_gene: TRBV6-5
len: 15
abundance: -
d_gene: -
j_gene: TRBJ1-5

CDR3nt: TGTGCCAGCAGTTTAGGGCAGTTGAACACTGAAGCTTTCTTT
CDR3aa: CASSLGQLNTEAFF
v_gene: TRBV12-3/TRBV12-4
len: 14
abundance: many
d_gene: -
j_gene: TRBJ1-1

CDR3nt: TGTGCCATCAGTGGGACGGAATATAGCAATCAGCCCCAGCATTTT
CDR3aa: CAISGTEYSNQPQHF
v_gene: TRBV10-3
len: 15
abundance: -
d_gene: -
j_gene: TRBJ1-5

CDR3nt: TGTGCCAGCAGCACCCGGCCGGGCAGGGGGTCTGTTGAAGCTTTCTTT
CDR3aa: CASSTRPGRGSVEAFF
v_gene: TRBV6-2/TRBV6-3
len: 16
abundance: few
d_gene: TRBD1
j_gene: TRBJ1-1

CDR3nt: TGTGCCAGCAGCCCTACAGGGCTGAACACTGAAGCTTTCTTT
CDR3aa: CASSPTGLNTEAFF
v_gene: TRBV5-4
len: 14
abundance: -
d_gene: -
j_gene: TRBJ1-1

CDR3nt: TGTGCCCGCAAGACAGGGGGCCCACCTAACTATGGCTACACCTTC
CDR3aa: CARKTGGPPNYGYTF
v_gene: TRBV6-6
len: 15
abundance: -
d_gene: TRBD1
j_gene: TRBJ1-2

CDR3nt: TGCAGCGTTGAACAATGGAGGGGACTAGCCGGTCTCTACGAGCAGTACTTC
CDR3aa: CSVEQWRGLAGLYEQYF
v_gene: TRBV29-1
len: 17
abundance: -
d_gene: TRBD2
j_gene: TRBJ2-7